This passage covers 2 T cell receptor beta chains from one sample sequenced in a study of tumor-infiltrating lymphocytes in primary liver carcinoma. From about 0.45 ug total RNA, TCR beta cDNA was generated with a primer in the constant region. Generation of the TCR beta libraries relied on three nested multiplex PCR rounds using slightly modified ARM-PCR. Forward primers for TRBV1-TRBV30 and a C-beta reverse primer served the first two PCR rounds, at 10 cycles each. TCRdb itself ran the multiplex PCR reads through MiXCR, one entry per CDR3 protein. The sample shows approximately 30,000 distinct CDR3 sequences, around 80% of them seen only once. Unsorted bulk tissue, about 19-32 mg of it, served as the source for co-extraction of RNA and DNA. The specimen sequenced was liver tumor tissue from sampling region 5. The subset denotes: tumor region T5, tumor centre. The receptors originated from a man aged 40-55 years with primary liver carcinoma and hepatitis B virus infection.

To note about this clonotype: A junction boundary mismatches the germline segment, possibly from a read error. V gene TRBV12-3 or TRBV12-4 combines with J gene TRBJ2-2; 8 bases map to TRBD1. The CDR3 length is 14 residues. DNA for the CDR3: TGTGCCAGCAGCCATCACAGGGGGGCCCGGGAGCTGTATTTT. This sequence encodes CASSHHRGARELYF.

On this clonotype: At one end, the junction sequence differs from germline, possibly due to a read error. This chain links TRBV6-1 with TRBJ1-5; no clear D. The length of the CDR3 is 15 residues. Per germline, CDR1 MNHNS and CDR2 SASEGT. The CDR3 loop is CANSEISYSNQPRHF. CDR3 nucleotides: TGTGCCAACAGTGAAATCTCCTATAGCAATCAGCCCCGGCACTTT.